This T cell receptor beta chain stems from a study of tumor-infiltrating lymphocytes in primary liver carcinoma. On the study more broadly: Tumors were stage T1-T3 N0M0, roughly 4 to 10 cm across.

Bulk tissue was left unsorted, and RNA and DNA were co-extracted from roughly 20-30 mg of it. These patients lived with chronic HBV infection and had never been treated. Making TCR beta cDNA involved approximately 0.5 ug total RNA and a constant-region primer. Slightly modified ARM-PCR served as the procedure for the TCR beta libraries. These libraries came from three rounds of nested multiplex PCR. Both of the initial two PCR rounds ran for about 9 cycles and employed TRBV1-TRBV30 forward primers alongside a C-beta reverse primer. From the multiplex PCR reads, TCRdb called clonotypes with MiXCR, one entry per CDR3 protein. The sample has tens of thousands of distinct CDR3 sequences, under 75% seen once. The germline V gene encodes CDR1 MNHNY and CDR2 SVGAGI (reference sequence). The CDR3 extends over 14 amino acids. V dropped 6 bases and J dropped 9; count of bases not matched to a gene: 10.

Sequences were obtained from tumor-adjacent normal liver tissue. This TCR derives from a man between 35 and 55 years old with primary liver carcinoma and hepatitis B virus infection. V usage is TRBV6-6 and J usage is TRBJ1-1, with TRBD1 matching 10 bases. CDR3 in amino acids: CASRYDRGLPKAFF. The DNA for the CDR3 is TGTGCCAGCAGATATGACAGGGGGCTTCCTAAAGCTTTCTTT.